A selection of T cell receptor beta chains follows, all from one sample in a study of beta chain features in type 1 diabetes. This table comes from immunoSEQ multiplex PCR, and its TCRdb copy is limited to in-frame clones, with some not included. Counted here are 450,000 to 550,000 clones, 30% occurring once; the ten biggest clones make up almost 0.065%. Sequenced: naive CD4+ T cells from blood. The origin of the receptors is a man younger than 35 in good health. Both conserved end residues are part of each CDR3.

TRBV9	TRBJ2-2	CASSTGSTGELFF
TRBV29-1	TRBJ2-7	CSVLGLAGVPNEQYF
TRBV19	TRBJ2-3	CASTYAGQRSTQYF
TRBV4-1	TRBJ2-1	CASSQPTSGRGNEQFF
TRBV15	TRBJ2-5	CATDRDSRKETQYF
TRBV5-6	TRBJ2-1	CASSLTGQGGNEQFF
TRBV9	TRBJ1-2	CASSPDVRGGYGYTF
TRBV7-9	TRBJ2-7	CASSLGGPGGLYEQYF
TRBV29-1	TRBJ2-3	CSVEYIPTDTQYF
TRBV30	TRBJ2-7	CAWSVNLASYEQYF
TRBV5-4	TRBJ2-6	CASSPDIVQDVLTF
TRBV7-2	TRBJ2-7	CASSVQGLAGGPYEQYF
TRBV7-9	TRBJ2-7	CASSFVTGEQYF
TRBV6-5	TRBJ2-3	CASSYASELTDTQYF
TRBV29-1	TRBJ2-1	CSVEPRLAGDEQFF
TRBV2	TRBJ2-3	CASIRVGTDTQYF
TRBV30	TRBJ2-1	CAWGTSGAPGFF
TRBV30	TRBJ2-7	CAWSAGGPYEQYF
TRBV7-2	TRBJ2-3	CASSSSDTQYF
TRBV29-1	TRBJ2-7	CSVRPGQSSYEQYF
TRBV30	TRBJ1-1	CAWMIPHVYTNTEAFF
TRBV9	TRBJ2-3	CASSWGGTATDTQYF
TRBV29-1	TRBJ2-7	CSVQQLASYEQYF
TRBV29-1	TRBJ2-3	CSVEGPRDPQYF
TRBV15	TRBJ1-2	CATSRGGSPNYGYTF
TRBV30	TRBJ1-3	CAWSVDSSGNTIYF
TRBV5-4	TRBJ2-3	CASSTKQSSAITDTQYF
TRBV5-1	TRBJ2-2	CASSPPGGAYGELFF
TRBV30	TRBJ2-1	CAWRAFPSGANEQFF
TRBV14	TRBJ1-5	CASSQGQRQPQHF
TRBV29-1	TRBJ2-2	CSATTQGANTGELFF
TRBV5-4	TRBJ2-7	CAYSGYEQYF
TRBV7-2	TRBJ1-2	CASSSPGQHGYTF
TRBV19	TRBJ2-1	CASSRQQVQSYNEQFF
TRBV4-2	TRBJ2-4	CASSQAGNIQYF
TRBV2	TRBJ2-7	CASSVTRVLGEQYF
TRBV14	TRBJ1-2	CASRRQGNGGYTF
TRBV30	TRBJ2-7	CAWSVQGARDEQYF
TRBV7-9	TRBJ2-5	CASSFLQGQWAQYF
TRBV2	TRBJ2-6	CASSAGQGGGANVLTF
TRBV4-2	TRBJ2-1	CASSQDLSSGTTYNEQFF